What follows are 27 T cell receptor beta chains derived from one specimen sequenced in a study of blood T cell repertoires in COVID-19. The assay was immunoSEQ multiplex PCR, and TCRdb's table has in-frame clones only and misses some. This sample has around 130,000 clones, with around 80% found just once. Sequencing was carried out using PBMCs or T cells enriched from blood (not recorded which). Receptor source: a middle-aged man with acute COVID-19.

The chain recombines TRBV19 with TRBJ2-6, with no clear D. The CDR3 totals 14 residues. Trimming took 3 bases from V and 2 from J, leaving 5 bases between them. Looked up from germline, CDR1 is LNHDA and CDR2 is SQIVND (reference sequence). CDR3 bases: TGTGCCAGTAGTATTATAGCTGGGGCCAACGTCCTGACTTTC. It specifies CASSIIAGANVLTF.

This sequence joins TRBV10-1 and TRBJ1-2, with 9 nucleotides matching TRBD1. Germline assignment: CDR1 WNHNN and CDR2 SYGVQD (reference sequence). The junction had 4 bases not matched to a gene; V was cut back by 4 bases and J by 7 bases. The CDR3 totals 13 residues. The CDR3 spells CASSAGTGSGYTF. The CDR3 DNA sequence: TGCGCCAGCAGTGCCGGGACAGGGAGTGGCTACACCTTC.

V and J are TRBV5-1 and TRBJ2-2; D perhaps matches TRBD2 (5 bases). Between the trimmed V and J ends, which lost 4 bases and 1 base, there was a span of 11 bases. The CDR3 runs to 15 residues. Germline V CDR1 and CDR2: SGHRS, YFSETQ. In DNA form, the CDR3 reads TGCGCCAGCAGCGGCCGGGATTGGAACACCGGGGAGCTGTTTTTT. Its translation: CASSGRDWNTGELFF.

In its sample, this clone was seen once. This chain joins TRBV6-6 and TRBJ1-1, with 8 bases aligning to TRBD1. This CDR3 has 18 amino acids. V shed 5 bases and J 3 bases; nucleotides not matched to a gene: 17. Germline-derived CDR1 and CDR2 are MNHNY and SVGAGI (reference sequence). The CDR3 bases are TGTGCCAGCAGTCTAATGACCGGACAGGGCCTCTTGGACACTGAAGCTTTCTTT. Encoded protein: CASSLMTGQGLLDTEAFF.

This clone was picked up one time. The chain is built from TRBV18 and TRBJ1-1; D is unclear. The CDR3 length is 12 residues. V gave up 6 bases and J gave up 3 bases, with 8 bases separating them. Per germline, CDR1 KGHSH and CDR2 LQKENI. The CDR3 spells CASSTRDTEAFF. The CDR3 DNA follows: TGTGCCAGCTCTACGAGAGACACTGAAGCTTTCTTT.

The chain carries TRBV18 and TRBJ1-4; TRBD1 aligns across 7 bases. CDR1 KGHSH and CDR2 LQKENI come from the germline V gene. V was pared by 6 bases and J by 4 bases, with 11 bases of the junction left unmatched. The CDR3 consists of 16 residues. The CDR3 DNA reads TGTGCCAGCTCTCCTGACCACAGGGGAGGTAATGAAAAACTGTTTTTT. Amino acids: CASSPDHRGGNEKLFF. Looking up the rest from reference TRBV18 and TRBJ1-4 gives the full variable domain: NAGVMQNPRHLVRRRGQEARLRCSPMKGHSHVYWYRQLPEEGLKFMVYLQKENIIDESGMPKERFSAEFPKEGPSILRIQQVVRGDSAAYFCASSPDHRGGNEKLFFGSGTQLSVL.

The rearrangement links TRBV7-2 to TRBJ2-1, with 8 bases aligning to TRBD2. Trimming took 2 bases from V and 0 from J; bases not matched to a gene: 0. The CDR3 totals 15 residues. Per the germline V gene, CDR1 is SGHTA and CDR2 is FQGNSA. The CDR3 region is CASSLSGGSYNEQFF. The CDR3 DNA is TGTGCCAGCAGCTTAAGCGGGGGCTCCTACAATGAGCAGTTCTTC.

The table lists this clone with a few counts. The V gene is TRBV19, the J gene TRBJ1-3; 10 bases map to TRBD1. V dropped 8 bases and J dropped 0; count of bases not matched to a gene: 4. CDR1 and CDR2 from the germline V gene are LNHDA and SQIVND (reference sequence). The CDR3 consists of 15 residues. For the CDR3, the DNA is TGTGCCAGTCGGGACAGGGGATACTCTGGAAACACCATATATTTT. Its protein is CASRDRGYSGNTIYF.

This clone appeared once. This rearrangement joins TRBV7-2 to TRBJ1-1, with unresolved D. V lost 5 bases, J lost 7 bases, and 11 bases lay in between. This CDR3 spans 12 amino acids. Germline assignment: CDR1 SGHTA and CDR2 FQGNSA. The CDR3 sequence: CASSPNTLEAFF. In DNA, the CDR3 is TGTGCCAGCAGCCCTAATACCCTTGAAGCTTTCTTT.

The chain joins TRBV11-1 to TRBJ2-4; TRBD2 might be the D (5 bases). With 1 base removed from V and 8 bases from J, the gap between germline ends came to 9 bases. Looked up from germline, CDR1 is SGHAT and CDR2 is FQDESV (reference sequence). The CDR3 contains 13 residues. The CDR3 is CASSLVPEDIQYF. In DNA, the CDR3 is TGTGCCAGCAGCTTAGTTCCGGAGGACATTCAGTACTTC.

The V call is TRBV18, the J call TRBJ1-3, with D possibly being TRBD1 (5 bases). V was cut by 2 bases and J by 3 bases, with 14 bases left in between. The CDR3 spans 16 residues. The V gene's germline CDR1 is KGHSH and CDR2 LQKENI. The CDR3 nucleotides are TGTGCCAGCTCACCAAGGGGATGGCAGGTTGGAAACACCATATATTTT. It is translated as CASSPRGWQVGNTIYF.

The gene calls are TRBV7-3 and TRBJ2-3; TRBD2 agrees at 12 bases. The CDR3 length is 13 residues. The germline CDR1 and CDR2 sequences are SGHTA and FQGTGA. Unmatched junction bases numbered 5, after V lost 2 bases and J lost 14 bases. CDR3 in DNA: TGTGCCAGCAGCTTAGGCGGACTAGCGGGGACGTATTTT. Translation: CASSLGGLAGTYF.

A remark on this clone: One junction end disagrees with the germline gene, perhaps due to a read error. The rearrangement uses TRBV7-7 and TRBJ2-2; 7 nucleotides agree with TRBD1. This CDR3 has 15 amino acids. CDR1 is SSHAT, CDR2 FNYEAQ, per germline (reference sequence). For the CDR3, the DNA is TGTGCTAGCAGCCTGGGACAGATGAACACCGGGGAGCTGTTTTTT. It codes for CASSLGQMNTGELFF.

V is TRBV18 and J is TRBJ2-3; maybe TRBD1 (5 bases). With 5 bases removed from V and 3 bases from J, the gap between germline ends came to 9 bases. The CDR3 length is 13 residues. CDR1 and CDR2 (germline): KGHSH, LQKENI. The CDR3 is CASSGAATDTQYF. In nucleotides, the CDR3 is TGTGCCAGCTCAGGGGCAGCGACAGATACGCAGTATTTT.

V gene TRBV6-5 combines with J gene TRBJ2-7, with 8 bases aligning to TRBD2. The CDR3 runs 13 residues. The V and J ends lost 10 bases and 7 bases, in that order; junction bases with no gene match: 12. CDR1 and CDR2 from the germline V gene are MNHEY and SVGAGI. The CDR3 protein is CATGGAGVWEQYF. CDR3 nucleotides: TGTGCCACCGGGGGGGCGGGAGTATGGGAGCAGTACTTC.

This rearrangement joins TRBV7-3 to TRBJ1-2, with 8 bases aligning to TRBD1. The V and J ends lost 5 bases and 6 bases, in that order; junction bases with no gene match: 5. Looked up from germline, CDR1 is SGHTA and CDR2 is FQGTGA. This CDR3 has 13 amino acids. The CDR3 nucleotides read TGTGCCAGCAGCGATCCAGGGGGCAATGGCTACACCTTC. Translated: CASSDPGGNGYTF.

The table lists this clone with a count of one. For the CDR3, the DNA is TGTGCCAGCAGCATAGGACTAGCGGGTATCCCTAGCACAGATACGCAGTATTTT. It yields the protein CASSIGLAGIPSTDTQYF. This chain links TRBV11-3 with TRBJ2-3, with 11 bases that match TRBD2. The V gene end was trimmed by 5 bases and the J gene end by 0 bases; junction bases not matched to a gene: 10. The V gene's germline CDR1 is SGHNT and CDR2 YENEEA. The CDR3 runs 18 residues. The full variable domain, its missing parts supplied by reference TRBV11-3 and TRBJ2-3, is EAGVVQSPRYKIIEKKQPVAFWCNPISGHNTLYWYLQNLGQGPELLIRYENEEAVDDSQLPKDRFSAERLKGVDSTLKIQPAELGDSAVYLCASSIGLAGIPSTDTQYFGPGTRLTVL.

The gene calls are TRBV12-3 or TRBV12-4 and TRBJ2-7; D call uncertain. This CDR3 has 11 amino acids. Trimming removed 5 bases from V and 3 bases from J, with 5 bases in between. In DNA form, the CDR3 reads TGTGCCAGCAGTAACTTCTACGAGCAGTACTTC. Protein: CASSNFYEQYF.

The CDR3, as DNA: TGTGCCAGCAGCTTAACGTATGACGGGGAGACCCAGTACTTC. Amino acid sequence: CASSLTYDGETQYF. The J gene is TRBJ2-5, the V gene TRBV7-2; no reliable D call. The germline gives CDR1 SGHTA, CDR2 FQGNSA. The CDR3 is 14 amino acids. Trimming took off 2 bases at V and 5 bases at J, with 12 bases between the two ends.

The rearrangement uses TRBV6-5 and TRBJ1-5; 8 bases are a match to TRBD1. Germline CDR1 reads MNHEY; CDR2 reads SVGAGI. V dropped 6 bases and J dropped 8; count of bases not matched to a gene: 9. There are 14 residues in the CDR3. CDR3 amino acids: CASSRGQGLKPQHF. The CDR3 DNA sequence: TGTGCCAGCAGCCGCGGACAGGGCCTCAAGCCCCAGCATTTT.

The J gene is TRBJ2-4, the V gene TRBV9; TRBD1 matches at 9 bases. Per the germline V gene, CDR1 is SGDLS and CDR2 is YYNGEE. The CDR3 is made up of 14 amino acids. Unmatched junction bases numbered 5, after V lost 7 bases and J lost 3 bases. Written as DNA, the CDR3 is TGTGCCAGCTCCACAGGGGGCAGCAAAAACATTCAGTACTTC. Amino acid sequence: CASSTGGSKNIQYF.

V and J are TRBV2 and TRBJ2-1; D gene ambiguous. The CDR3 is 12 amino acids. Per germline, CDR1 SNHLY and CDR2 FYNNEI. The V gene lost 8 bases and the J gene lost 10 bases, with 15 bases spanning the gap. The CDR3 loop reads CASERPGGEQFF. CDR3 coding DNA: TGTGCCAGCGAGCGTCCGGGTGGGGAGCAGTTCTTC.

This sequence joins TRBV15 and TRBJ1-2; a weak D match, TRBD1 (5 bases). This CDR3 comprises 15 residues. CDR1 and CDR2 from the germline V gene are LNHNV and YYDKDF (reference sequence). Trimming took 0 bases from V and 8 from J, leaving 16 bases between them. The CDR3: CATSRDTGTRSGYTF. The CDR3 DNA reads TGTGCCACCAGCAGAGATACAGGTACTCGGAGCGGCTACACCTTC.

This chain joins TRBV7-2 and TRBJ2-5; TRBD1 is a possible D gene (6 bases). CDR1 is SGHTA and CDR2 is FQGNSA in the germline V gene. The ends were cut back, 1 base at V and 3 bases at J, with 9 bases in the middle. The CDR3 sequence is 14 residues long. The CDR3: CASSLEGGKETQYF. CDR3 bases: TGTGCCAGCAGCTTAGAAGGGGGAAAAGAGACCCAGTACTTC.

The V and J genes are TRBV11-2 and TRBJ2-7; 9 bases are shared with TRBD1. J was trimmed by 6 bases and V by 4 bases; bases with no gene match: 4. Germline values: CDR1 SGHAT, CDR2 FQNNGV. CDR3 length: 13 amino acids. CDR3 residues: CASSSGTGLEQYF. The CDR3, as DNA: TGTGCCAGCAGCTCCGGGACAGGGCTCGAGCAGTACTTC.

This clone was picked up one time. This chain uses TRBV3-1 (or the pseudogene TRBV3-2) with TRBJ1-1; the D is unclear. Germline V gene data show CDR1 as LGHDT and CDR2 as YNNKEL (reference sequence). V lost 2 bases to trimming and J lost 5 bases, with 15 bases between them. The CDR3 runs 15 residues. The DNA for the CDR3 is TGTGCCAGCAGCCAATTATCGGGGATAGGGACTGAAGCTTTCTTT. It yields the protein CASSQLSGIGTEAFF.

The CDR3 loop reads CASSYSGHDRPIGYTF. The DNA for the CDR3 is TGTGCCAGCAGTTACTCGGGACACGACAGACCTATTGGCTACACCTTC. The chain employs TRBV6-5 and TRBJ1-2, with a possible D match to TRBD1 (6 bases). The CDR3 consists of 16 residues. Germline V gene sequence: CDR1 MNHEY, CDR2 SVGAGI. V lost 0 bases, J lost 7 bases, and 18 bases lay in between.